This T cell receptor (beta chain) was retrieved from a study of chemoradiotherapy in HPV16-positive cancers. About the research overall: Candidate HPV-specific T-cell clones and common TCR motifs came from functional assays in a couple of HPV16-positive patients.

Libraries were prepared by immunoSEQ multiplex PCR; TCRdb keeps only in-frame clonotypes and omits some of them. The sample has about 14,000 clones, roughly 89% seen once. The TCR originated in a human donor with HPV-associated anogenital cancer. The input for sequencing was tumor tissue, taken from a patient who underwent chemoradiotherapy.

CDR3 DNA: TGTGCCAGCAGCTTAGAACCGGGACAGAGCTACGAGCAGTACTTC. Its translation is CASSLEPGQSYEQYF. The chain is built from TRBV11-2 and TRBJ2-7; 7 nucleotides line up with TRBD1. CDR1 is SGHAT, CDR2 FQNNGV, per germline. V was clipped by 0 bases and J by 3 bases; unmatched bases: 5. The CDR3 has 15 residues.